This TCR beta chain was profiled in a study of shared clonotypes between healthy human individuals. Notes on the study in general: Sampling included only blood; tissue repertoires likely differ.

Remarks on this clone: The antigen is not known.

In the study's own analysis: Junction-only immunoSEQ sequences carried no quality scores, so filtering differed. Clones were sequenced by immunoSEQ multiplex PCR, and TCRdb holds only the in-frame ones, with some missing. The DNA gave D and trimming, while V, J and clone size come from that table. The data hold over 700,000 clones, with about two thirds observed a single time. Unmatched junction bases numbered 9, after V lost 10 bases and J lost 9 bases. In germline, CDR1 is SNHLY, CDR2 FYNNEI. The CDR3 loop spans 13 amino acids. Study donors comprised healthy, HIV-negative adults devoid of recent acute infection or vaccination. Negatively enriched CD4+ T cells were divided by CD45RA into naive and memory.

The gene calls are TRBV2 and TRBJ2-1; 10 positions agree with TRBD2. The receptor was isolated from a woman aged 25 to 45 in good health. Source material: memory CD4+ T cells sorted from blood. Noted subset: CD45RA-negative fraction. In nucleotides, the CDR3 is TGTGCCACCCGACTAGCGGGCATCAGTGAGCAGTTCTTC. Residues: CATRLAGISEQFF.